A single sample is the source of the 18 T cell receptor beta chains below, sequenced in a study of blood T cell repertoires in COVID-19. Libraries were prepared by immunoSEQ multiplex PCR; TCRdb keeps only in-frame clonotypes and omits some of them. The data show some 120,000 clones, more than 75% seen once. Sequencing was carried out using peripheral blood. The receptor source for this set is a human donor in a cohort sampled during active COVID-19.

The chain links TRBV5-1 to TRBJ1-5; D is perhaps TRBD1 (6 bases). The CDR3 sequence is 13 residues long. Germline V gives CDR1 SGHRS, CDR2 YFSETQ. V shed 4 bases and J shed 5 bases, with 10 bases lying between them. The CDR3, as DNA: TGCGCCAGCAGCCCACAGGGAGATCAGCCCCAGCATTTT. Encoded protein: CASSPQGDQPQHF.

V usage is TRBV19 and J usage is TRBJ2-1; maybe TRBD1 (6 bases). CDR1 and CDR2 (germline): LNHDA, SQIVND (reference sequence). The CDR3 sequence is 14 residues long. Trimming shortened V by 2 bases and J by 5 bases, and 10 bases separated the two germline ends. CDR3 loop: CASSILQGNNEQFF. CDR3 sequence (DNA): TGTGCCAGTAGTATATTGCAGGGGAACAATGAGCAGTTCTTC.

CDR3 region: CASSQQTRHYEQYF. The CDR3 DNA sequence: TGTGCCAGCAGCCAACAGACTAGACACTACGAGCAGTACTTC. The V gene is TRBV14, the J gene TRBJ2-7; a possible D gene is TRBD2 (6 bases). Trimming took off 2 bases at V and 3 bases at J, with 11 bases between the two ends. CDR3 length equals 14 residues. Germline V gene lookup returns CDR1 SGHDN and CDR2 FVKESK.

The chain carries TRBV18 and TRBJ1-1; 10 bases are a match to TRBD1. The CDR3 spans 13 residues. The germline V gene encodes CDR1 KGHSH and CDR2 LQKENI. After removal of 6 bases from V and 10 bases from J, the junction contained 8 bases not matched to a gene. CDR3 nucleotide sequence: TGTGCCAGCTCCCCTGACAGGGGGCCTCCAGCTTTCTTT. Encoded protein: CASSPDRGPPAFF.

In its sample, this clone was seen once. The V call is TRBV5-6, the J call TRBJ1-5; 7 bases align to TRBD1. The V gene's germline CDR1 is SGHDT and CDR2 YYEEEE. This CDR3 has 15 amino acids. The junction had 10 bases not matched to a gene; V was cut back by 4 bases and J by 6 bases. CDR3 sequence: CASSIRDSWGQPQHF. The CDR3 DNA reads as TGTGCCAGCAGCATCCGGGACAGCTGGGGTCAGCCCCAGCATTTT.

V gene TRBV29-1 combines with J gene TRBJ2-7; 10 bases are shared with TRBD2. The CDR3 has 15 amino acids. V lost 4 bases and J lost 0; bases outside the gene matches: 6. Germline lookup yields CDR1 SQVTM and CDR2 ANQGSEA. CDR3 sequence (DNA): TGCAGCGTTGTTGGGGCTAGCGGGGGCTCCTACGAGCAGTACTTC. Translation gives CSVVGASGGSYEQYF.

The gene calls are TRBV28 and TRBJ1-1; no clear D gene. There are 14 residues in the CDR3. Trimming removed 3 bases from V and 4 bases from J, with 12 bases in between. Germline V gene data show CDR1 as MDHEN and CDR2 as SYDVKM. CDR3 nucleotides: TGTGCCAGCAGTTTCGCCGGGGTCGGCACTGAAGCTTTCTTT. Its protein is CASSFAGVGTEAFF.

This clone has just one count. The V and J genes are TRBV11-2 and TRBJ2-7; TRBD2 agrees at 13 bases. CDR1 SGHAT and CDR2 FQNNGV come from the germline V gene. Trimming cost V 6 bases and J 2 bases; bases outside gene matches: 1. The CDR3 runs 14 residues. CDR3 in amino acids: CASRGLAGTYEQYF. As DNA, the CDR3 is TGTGCCAGCAGGGGACTAGCGGGAACCTACGAGCAGTACTTC.

This rearrangement joins TRBV4-1 to TRBJ2-1, with TRBD2 matching over 10 bases. V dropped 4 bases and J dropped 7; count of bases not matched to a gene: 16. Germline V gives CDR1 MGHRA, CDR2 YSYEKL. This CDR3 region has 18 residues. For the CDR3, the DNA is TGCGCCAGCAGCCCCCGTCGTTCCGGGGCTAGCGGGAGTAATGAGCAGTTCTTC. It specifies CASSPRRSGASGSNEQFF.

This sequence joins TRBV19 and TRBJ2-3, with TRBD1 identical over 7 bases. CDR1 is LNHDA, CDR2 SQIVND, per germline (reference sequence). This CDR3 has 17 residues. V was clipped by 5 bases and J by 1 base; unmatched bases: 12. In DNA form, the CDR3 reads TGTGCCAGTAGTCGGGAAACAGGGGTAACGGGCACAGATACGCAGTATTTT. As protein: CASSRETGVTGTDTQYF.

The rearrangement links TRBV30 to TRBJ1-1; no clear D gene. Germline values: CDR1 GTSNPN, CDR2 SVGIG (reference sequence). Trimming took 1 base from V and 6 from J, leaving 15 bases between them. The CDR3 has 14 amino acids. The CDR3: CAWSAVGVASEAFF. CDR3 DNA: TGTGCCTGGAGTGCAGTCGGCGTAGCTTCTGAAGCTTTCTTT.

This chain links TRBV9 with TRBJ2-4; perhaps TRBD1 as D (6 bases). The CDR3 has 16 amino acids. Germline-derived CDR1 and CDR2 are SGDLS and YYNGEE. With 4 bases removed from V and 1 base from J, the gap between germline ends came to 15 bases. In DNA, the CDR3 is TGTGCCAGCAGCCCCTCTGGGGGCTCCGCCAAAAACATTCAGTACTTC. This sequence encodes CASSPSGGSAKNIQYF.

The V gene is TRBV7-6, the J gene TRBJ2-5; D is possibly TRBD2 (6 bases). V lost 5 bases and J 1 base, leaving 26 bases between the germline ends. This CDR3 contains 19 residues. In germline, CDR1 is SGHVS, CDR2 FNYEAQ. CDR3 nucleotide sequence: TGTGCCAGCAGCCCCGGGGCGGGGCGTAAAAAAAGAACCCAAGAGACCCAGTACTTC. The encoded protein is CASSPGAGRKKRTQETQYF.

This clone was found a few times. The chain couples TRBV2 to TRBJ1-3; D uncertain. Germline assignment: CDR1 SNHLY and CDR2 FYNNEI. V was cut by 5 bases and J by 3 bases, with 2 bases left in between. This CDR3 is 11 amino acids long. The CDR3 DNA is TGTGCCAGCAGTTATGGAAACACCATATATTTT. Its translation is CASSYGNTIYF.

This sequence joins TRBV6-5 and TRBJ1-2; 7 nucleotides align to TRBD1. Germline V gives CDR1 MNHEY, CDR2 SVGAGI. Unmatched junction bases numbered 11, after V lost 2 bases and J lost 5 bases. CDR3 size: 16 residues. The CDR3 protein is CASSYLRTGRSYGYTF. In DNA form, the CDR3 reads TGTGCCAGCAGTTACCTTCGGACAGGACGCTCTTATGGCTACACCTTC.

The chain joins TRBV5-4 to TRBJ2-3, with 11 bases identical to TRBD2. V shed 4 bases and J 2 bases; nucleotides not matched to a gene: 9. CDR1 SGHNT and CDR2 YYREEE come from the germline V gene (reference sequence). This CDR3 has 17 amino acids. In DNA form, the CDR3 reads TGTGCCAGCAGCAAGTATAGCGGGAGGGCCAACACAGATACGCAGTATTTT. This encodes CASSKYSGRANTDTQYF. The full variable domain, its missing parts supplied by reference TRBV5-4 and TRBJ2-3, is ETGVTQSPTHLIKTRGQQVTLRCSSQSGHNTVSWYQQALGQGPQFIFQYYREEENGRGNFPPRFSGLQFPNYSSELNVNALELDDSALYLCASSKYSGRANTDTQYFGPGTRLTVL.

This clone occurred once. CDR3 region: CASSIPSGRALRTDTQYF. CDR3 DNA sequence: TGTGCCAGCAGCATCCCCAGTGGGCGGGCTCTCCGCACAGATACGCAGTATTTT. The chain links TRBV28 to TRBJ2-3, with a weak D call TRBD2 (5 bases). The CDR3 consists of 18 residues. The germline CDR1 and CDR2 sequences are MDHEN and SYDVKM. V was cut by 6 bases and J by 1 base, with 23 bases left in between.

The chain employs TRBV19 and TRBJ2-6; a possible D gene is TRBD1 (5 bases). Germline V gene data show CDR1 as LNHDA and CDR2 as SQIVND (reference sequence). V was clipped by 3 bases and J by 0 bases, with 15 bases between them. The CDR3 loop spans 18 amino acids. The CDR3 protein is CASSILLGALSGANVLTF. CDR3 nucleotide sequence: TGTGCCAGTAGTATTCTTTTAGGGGCCCTCTCTGGGGCCAACGTCCTGACTTTC.